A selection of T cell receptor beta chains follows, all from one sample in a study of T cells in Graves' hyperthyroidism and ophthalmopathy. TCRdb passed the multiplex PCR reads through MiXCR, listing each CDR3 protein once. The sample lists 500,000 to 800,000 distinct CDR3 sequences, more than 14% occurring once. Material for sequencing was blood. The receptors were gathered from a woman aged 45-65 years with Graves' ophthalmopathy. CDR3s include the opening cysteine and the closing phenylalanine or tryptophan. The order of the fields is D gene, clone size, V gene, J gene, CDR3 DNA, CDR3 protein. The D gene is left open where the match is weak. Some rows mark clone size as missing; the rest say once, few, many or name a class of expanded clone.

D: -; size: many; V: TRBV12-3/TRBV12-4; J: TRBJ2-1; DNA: TGTGCCAGCAGTCCGGGGCTAGCGATTTACAATGAGCAGTTCTTC; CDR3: CASSPGLAIYNEQFF
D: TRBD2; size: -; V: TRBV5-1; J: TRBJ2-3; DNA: TGCGCCAGCAGCTCCCGGACTAGCGGGTCCCGCCCCACAGATACGCAGTATTTT; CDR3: CASSSRTSGSRPTDTQYF
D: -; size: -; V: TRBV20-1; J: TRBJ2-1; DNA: TGCAGTGCTGGCGGACTTCACGATGAGCAGTTCTTC; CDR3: CSAGGLHDEQFF
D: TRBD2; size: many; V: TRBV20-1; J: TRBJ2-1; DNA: TGCAGTGCCCGGGACTACTTCTCCTACAATGAGCAGTTCTTC; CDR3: CSARDYFSYNEQFF
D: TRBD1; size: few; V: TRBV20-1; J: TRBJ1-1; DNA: TGCAGTGCTAGCCCGAACTTGAGGGGGCACACTGAAGCTTTCTTT; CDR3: CSASPNLRGHTEAFF
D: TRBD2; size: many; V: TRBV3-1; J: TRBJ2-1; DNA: TGTGCCAGCACCGTAGCGGGAGGCCATGAGCAGTTCTTC; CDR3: CASTVAGGHEQFF
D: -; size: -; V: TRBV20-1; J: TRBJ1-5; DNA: TGCAGTGCTAGTATGACGCCCGGGAATCAGCCCCAGCATTTT; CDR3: CSASMTPGNQPQHF
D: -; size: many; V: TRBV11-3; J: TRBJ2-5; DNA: TGTGCCAGCAGCTTCATCCTTGAGGGTATGGAGACCCAGTACTTC; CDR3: CASSFILEGMETQYF
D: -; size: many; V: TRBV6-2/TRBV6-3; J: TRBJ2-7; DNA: TGTGCCAGCACCATCCCCTCCGGGGGGCGCGGATCCTACGAGCAGTACTTC; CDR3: CASTIPSGGRGSYEQYF
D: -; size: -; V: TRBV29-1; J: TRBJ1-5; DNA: TGCAGCGTTGCACTACAGAACAATGACCAGCCCCAGCATTTT; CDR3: CSVALQNNDQPQHF
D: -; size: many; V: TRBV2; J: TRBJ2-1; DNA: TGTGCCAGCACGCGGTTCGATGAGCAGTTCTTC; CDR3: CASTRFDEQFF
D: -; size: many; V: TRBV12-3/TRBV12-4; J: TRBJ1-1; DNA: TGTGCCAGCAGTTTGAAGGGGTGGGACACTGAAGCTTTCTTT; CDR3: CASSLKGWDTEAFF
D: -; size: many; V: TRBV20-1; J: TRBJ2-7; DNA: TGCAGTGCTTCCCCCGCCCATAGCTTTTTCTCCTACGAGCAGTACTTC; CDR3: CSASPAHSFFSYEQYF
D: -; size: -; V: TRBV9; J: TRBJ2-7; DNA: TGTGCCAGCAGCGTAGGTGTTAGCGGCTCCCACGAGCAGTACTTC; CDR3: CASSVGVSGSHEQYF
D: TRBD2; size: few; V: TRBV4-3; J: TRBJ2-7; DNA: TGCGCCAGCAGCCACTTACTAGCGGATATCCTACGTGGGCAGTACTTC; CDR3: CASSHLLADILRGQYF
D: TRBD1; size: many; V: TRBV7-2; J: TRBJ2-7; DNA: TGTGCCAGCAGCTTCCCCGGGACAGGGTATTTCTACGAGCAGTACTTC; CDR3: CASSFPGTGYFYEQYF
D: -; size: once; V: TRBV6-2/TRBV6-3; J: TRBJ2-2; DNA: TGTGCCAGCACAGACATTCCGAACACCGGGGAGCTGTTTTTT; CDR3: CASTDIPNTGELFF
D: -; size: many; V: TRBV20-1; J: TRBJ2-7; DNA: TGCAGTGCGTTGACGACTACCCCGCACTCCTACGAGCAGTACTTC; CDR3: CSALTTTPHSYEQYF